This TCR beta chain was identified during a study of T cells in Graves' hyperthyroidism and ophthalmopathy. Study-level results: Most expanded thyroid clonotypes above 0.001 also appeared in blood.

When hyperthyroidism was first diagnosed, the blood sample was taken, preceding any ophthalmopathy symptoms. Germline values: CDR1 SNHLY, CDR2 FYNNEI. There are 12 residues in the CDR3. Trimming took off 6 bases at V and 2 bases at J, with 7 bases between the two ends. The table lists this clonotype with many counts. The antigen remains unidentified. Amplification of TCR beta CDR3 regions was performed using RNA transcripts as template. The HTBI primer set was used in a first-round RT-PCR of the TCR CDR3. TCRdb ran MiXCR on the multiplex PCR reads and lists one entry per CDR3 protein. This sample has about 280,000 distinct CDR3 sequences; 20% to 25% occur once, and the top ten carry about 30%.

The chain joins TRBV2 to TRBJ1-1; D call uncertain. The TCR sequence derives from a man aged 35 to 55 with Graves' hyperthyroidism that later progressed to Graves' ophthalmopathy. What was sequenced was blood. The CDR3 DNA sequence: TGTGCCAGCAGGGGCAGTAACACTGAAGCTTTCTTT. Amino acids: CASRGSNTEAFF.